What follows are 30 T cell receptor beta chains derived from one specimen sequenced in a study of shared clonotypes between healthy human individuals. The assay was immunoSEQ multiplex PCR, and TCRdb's table has in-frame clones only and misses some. Altogether 500,000 or so clones are present, roughly 95% being singletons, with the ten largest covering about 0.064%. Sequenced material: naive CD4+ T cells sorted from blood. The subset was: CD45RA+ positively selected. The source of these receptors is a woman aged 30 to 39 in good health.

CDR3: CASSESGANYGYTF. The CDR3 DNA reads TGTGCCAGCAGTGAATCAGGAGCTAACTATGGCTACACCTTC. This chain uses TRBV25-1 with TRBJ1-2; no firm D call. The CDR3 contains 14 residues. Looked up from germline, CDR1 is MGHDK and CDR2 is SYGVNS. V lost 1 base and J 0 bases, leaving 6 bases between the germline ends.

V usage is TRBV19 and J usage is TRBJ2-5; D gene uncertain. Germline assignment: CDR1 LNHDA and CDR2 SQIVND (reference sequence). CDR3 size: 12 residues. Trimming pared 5 bases from V and 1 base from J, leaving 5 bases between. The CDR3 is CASSAAQETQYF. CDR3 DNA: TGTGCCAGTAGTGCAGCCCAAGAGACCCAGTACTTC.

The rearrangement links TRBV7-9 to TRBJ1-2; D may be TRBD1 (6 bases). Germline values: CDR1 SEHNR, CDR2 FQNEAQ (reference sequence). This CDR3 has 13 residues. The V end was cut by 4 bases, the J end by 7 bases, with 13 bases between. In nucleotides, the CDR3 is TGTGCCAGCAGCTCATACAGGGATGGTGGCTACACCTTC. Translated: CASSSYRDGGYTF.

Only one count was recorded for this clone. V usage is TRBV7-9 and J usage is TRBJ2-3, with 8 bases fitting TRBD2. CDR3 length equals 14 residues. The junction had 7 bases not matched to a gene; V was cut back by 6 bases and J by 5 bases. Germline V gives CDR1 SEHNR, CDR2 FQNEAQ (reference sequence). The CDR3 sequence: CASSKIAGIDTQYF. For the CDR3, the DNA is TGTGCCAGCAGTAAGATAGCGGGAATAGATACGCAGTATTTT.

CDR3 nucleotides: TGTGCCAGCAGTTCGGACAGGGGGGACAATGAGCAGTTCTTC. This gives the protein CASSSDRGDNEQFF. The V and J genes are TRBV25-1 and TRBJ2-1; TRBD1 aligns across 10 bases. J gave up 5 bases and V 5 bases, and 3 bases lay outside the gene matches. Germline V gene lookup returns CDR1 MGHDK and CDR2 SYGVNS. This CDR3 is built from 14 residues. The variable domain in full, completed from reference TRBV25-1 and TRBJ2-1, reads EADIYQTPRYLVIGTGKKITLECSQTMGHDKMYWYQQDPGMELHLIHYSYGVNSTEKGDLSSESTVSRIRTEHFPLTLESARPSHTSQYLCASSSDRGDNEQFFGPGTRLTVL.

This clone was recorded only once. This chain connects TRBV5-1 to TRBJ1-1; D remains unclear. Between the trimmed V and J ends, which lost 5 bases and 4 bases, there was a span of 9 bases. The CDR3 is 12 residues long. Germline CDR1 and CDR2: SGHRS and YFSETQ. CDR3 protein: CASSLSSTEAFF. CDR3 nucleotides: TGCGCCAGCAGTCTCAGTAGCACTGAAGCTTTCTTT.

The rearrangement links TRBV18 to TRBJ2-7; 14 nucleotides align to TRBD2. Germline V gene sequence: CDR1 KGHSH, CDR2 LQKENI. CDR3 length equals 16 residues. V trimming: 3 bases; J trimming: 5 bases; junction bases outside the gene matches: 6. The CDR3 bases are TGTGCCAGCTCACCTGGGACTAGCGGGAGTCTCAACGAGCAGTACTTC. This encodes CASSPGTSGSLNEQYF.

This chain joins TRBV7-8 and TRBJ2-1; 8 bases are a match to TRBD2. V shed 1 base, J shed 6 bases, and the junction held 2 bases outside the gene matches. The CDR3 totals 14 residues. Per the germline V gene, CDR1 is SGHVS and CDR2 is FQNEAQ. CDR3 residues: CASSLGGRINEQFF. The DNA for the CDR3 is TGTGCCAGCAGCTTAGGCGGGAGGATCAATGAGCAGTTCTTC.

The rearrangement uses TRBV29-1 and TRBJ2-1; TRBD2 matches at 7 bases. V dropped 5 bases and J dropped 6; count of bases not matched to a gene: 13. This CDR3 is built from 15 residues. Germline loops: CDR1 SQVTM, CDR2 ANQGSEA. CDR3 sequence (DNA): TGCAGCGTTACCCGAGGTGCGGGAGCTGGCAATGAGCAGTTCTTC. This gives the protein CSVTRGAGAGNEQFF.

The chain recombines TRBV11-2 with TRBJ2-7, with a possible D match to TRBD2 (6 bases). V dropped 5 bases and J dropped 5 bases, with 25 bases sitting between them. Germline CDR1 SGHAT, CDR2 FQNNGV. CDR3 size: 17 residues. CDR3 DNA: TGTGCCAGCAGCCTACAGCCTAGTAGCGGCCCTCGAAACGAGCAGTACTTC. This sequence encodes CASSLQPSSGPRNEQYF.

The chain links TRBV28 to TRBJ1-1, with D perhaps TRBD1 (5 bases). Deletions cut 5 bases from V and 1 base from J, with 5 bases between. Germline V gene lookup returns CDR1 MDHEN and CDR2 SYDVKM. The CDR3 is 12 amino acids. Here the CDR3 DNA reads TGTGCCAGCAGTGACAGGAACACTGAAGCTTTCTTT. It yields the protein CASSDRNTEAFF.

In this sample, this clone turned up once. This rearrangement joins TRBV5-1 to TRBJ2-5; 9 bases fit TRBD2. Germline trimming cut 0 bases from V and 2 bases from J; bases unmatched to any gene: 2. The length of the CDR3 is 15 residues. The germline V gene has CDR1 SGHRS and CDR2 YFSETQ. CDR3 coding DNA: TGCGCCAGCAGCTTGGCGACTAGCGGACAAGAGACCCAGTACTTC. It translates to CASSLATSGQETQYF.

This chain links TRBV2 with TRBJ2-5; 10 bases fit TRBD2. The CDR3 length is 15 residues. The germline CDR1 and CDR2 sequences are SNHLY and FYNNEI. V dropped 6 bases and J dropped 7; count of bases not matched to a gene: 11. The CDR3 sequence is CASSPSGRTVGTQYF. DNA for the CDR3: TGTGCCAGCAGCCCTAGCGGGAGAACCGTTGGGACCCAGTACTTC.

The rearrangement joins TRBV29-1 to TRBJ1-3; 9 bases line up with TRBD1. The CDR3 is 14 amino acids. Trimming took 0 bases from V and 6 from J; bases not matched to a gene: 3. The germline CDR1 and CDR2 sequences are SQVTM and ANQGSEA. CDR3 sequence (DNA): TGCAGCGTTGAAGACAGGACAGGGGCAAACACCATATATTTT. Protein: CSVEDRTGANTIYF.

V usage is TRBV28 and J usage is TRBJ1-6; possibly TRBD1 for D (5 bases). Trimming took 6 bases from V and 0 from J, leaving 9 bases between them. This CDR3 has 15 amino acids. Germline V CDR1 and CDR2: MDHEN, SYDVKM. As DNA, the CDR3 is TGTGCCAGCAGCACCGACAGCTCCTATAATTCACCCCTCCACTTT. This codes for CASSTDSSYNSPLHF.

This chain uses TRBV7-8 with TRBJ2-6, with D perhaps TRBD2 (5 bases). The germline CDR1 and CDR2 sequences are SGHVS and FQNEAQ. This CDR3 has 16 amino acids. V lost 0 bases and J lost 0, with 6 bases in between. CDR3 DNA: TGTGCCAGCAGCTTAGCGAGGGTCTCTGGGGCCAACGTCCTGACTTTC. Protein product: CASSLARVSGANVLTF.

The V and J genes are TRBV10-2 and TRBJ1-1; 8 bases agree with TRBD1. V shed 6 bases, J shed 3 bases, and the junction held 3 bases outside the gene matches. The germline CDR1 and CDR2 sequences are WSHSY and SAAADI. The CDR3 totals 13 residues. The chain's CDR3 is CASRAQGDTEAFF. In nucleotides, the CDR3 is TGCGCCAGCAGGGCACAGGGGGACACTGAAGCTTTCTTT.

This chain joins TRBV6-4 and TRBJ2-3; D possibly corresponds to TRBD1 (7 bases). The CDR3 length is 13 residues. With 6 bases removed from V and 5 bases from J, the gap between germline ends came to 12 bases. Germline values: CDR1 MRHNA, CDR2 SNTAGT. CDR3 sequence (DNA): TGTGCCAGCAGCCACAGGGGAGGAGATACGCAGTATTTT. Translated, it gives CASSHRGGDTQYF.

The chain carries TRBV5-4 and TRBJ2-3; 10 nucleotides agree with TRBD2. From germline, CDR1 is SGHNT and CDR2 YYREEE (reference sequence). This CDR3 spans 16 amino acids. V was clipped by 2 bases and J by 2 bases; unmatched bases: 5. The CDR3 coding sequence is TGTGCCAGCAGCTTATACCTAGCGGGAGCCACAGATACGCAGTATTTT. It translates to CASSLYLAGATDTQYF.

The chain combines TRBV28 with TRBJ1-2; D might be TRBD1 (5 bases). The germline CDR1 and CDR2 sequences are MDHEN and SYDVKM. There are 15 residues in the CDR3. The ends were cut back, 6 bases at V and 2 bases at J, with 16 bases in the middle. The CDR3 is CASSSGGDENYGYTF. CDR3 DNA sequence: TGTGCCAGCAGCTCCGGGGGGGACGAGAACTATGGCTACACCTTC.

The chain employs TRBV14 and TRBJ1-1; TRBD1 matches 7 bases. Germline loops: CDR1 SGHDN, CDR2 FVKESK. The CDR3 runs 14 residues. V lost 5 bases and J lost 3; bases outside the gene matches: 6. The CDR3 spells CASSFQTGHTEAFF. CDR3 nucleotides: TGTGCCAGCAGCTTTCAGACAGGGCACACTGAAGCTTTCTTT.

This clone was seen a single time. Other DNA sequences of this sample code for an identical CDR3. The chain carries TRBV18 and TRBJ2-5; 8 bases are a match to TRBD2. The CDR3 is 13 residues long. The germline V gene has CDR1 KGHSH and CDR2 LQKENI. The J segment lost 5 bases and the V segment lost 6 bases, leaving 5 bases of the junction unmatched. The DNA of the CDR3 is TGTGCCAGCTCCCCGGGACTAGAGGAGACCCAGTACTTC. It specifies CASSPGLEETQYF.

The chain combines TRBV7-9 with TRBJ1-1; D remains ambiguous. CDR1 is SEHNR and CDR2 is FQNEAQ in the germline V gene (reference sequence). The CDR3 length is 13 residues. The V end was cut by 5 bases, the J end by 0 bases, with 7 bases between. This chain's CDR3 is CASSPGLNTEAFF. As DNA, the CDR3 is TGTGCCAGCAGCCCAGGTCTGAACACTGAAGCTTTCTTT.

The rearrangement links TRBV19 to TRBJ2-3; D remains ambiguous. Trimming removed 2 bases at V and 2 bases at J, with 8 bases between. The germline V gene encodes CDR1 LNHDA and CDR2 SQIVND (reference sequence). CDR3 length: 14 residues. The CDR3 coding sequence is TGTGCCAGTAGTATAAGTGGAACCACAGATACGCAGTATTTT. Amino acids: CASSISGTTDTQYF.

This chain uses TRBV5-4 with TRBJ2-5; 9 positions agree with TRBD2. The CDR3 sequence is 15 residues long. Germline V gives CDR1 SGHNT, CDR2 YYREEE (reference sequence). With V trimmed by 4 bases and J by 5 bases, 9 bases remained unmatched. The DNA for the CDR3 is TGTGCCAGCAGCCCGTCTAGCGGGAACCGGGAGACCCAGTACTTC. Translating it yields CASSPSSGNRETQYF.

The rearrangement uses TRBV28 and TRBJ1-1, with D perhaps matching TRBD1 (5 bases). Trimming removed 3 bases at V and 1 base at J, with 9 bases between. CDR1 and CDR2 from the germline V gene are MDHEN and SYDVKM. This CDR3 comprises 14 residues. CDR3 DNA sequence: TGTGCCAGCAGTTTTCCAGGGCCGAACACTGAAGCTTTCTTT. The encoded protein is CASSFPGPNTEAFF.

The CDR3 spells CASSQDAGLAFEGDTQYF. The CDR3 nucleotides are TGTGCCAGCAGCCAAGATGCGGGACTAGCGTTTGAGGGAGATACGCAGTATTTT. J is TRBJ2-3 and V is TRBV4-2, with TRBD2 matching over 10 bases. V gave up 0 bases and J gave up 5 bases; unmatched junction bases: 11. Germline values: CDR1 LGHNA, CDR2 YNFKEQ. The CDR3 runs 18 residues.

This chain joins TRBV4-1 and TRBJ2-3; 11 nucleotides agree with TRBD2. The V segment lost 4 bases and the J segment 0 bases; nucleotides outside the gene matches: 9. The CDR3 has 18 residues. Germline CDR1 is MGHRA and CDR2 is YSYEKL. The CDR3 region has the DNA TGCGCCAGCAGCCTACTAGCGGGAGTAGCTCCGAGCACAGATACGCAGTATTTT. Translated: CASSLLAGVAPSTDTQYF.

The chain combines TRBV9 with TRBJ2-1, with D tentatively TRBD2 (5 bases). The germline gives CDR1 SGDLS, CDR2 YYNGEE. This CDR3 contains 16 residues. V lost 0 bases, J lost 0 bases, and 10 bases lay in between. CDR3 sequence (DNA): TGTGCCAGCAGCGTAGCTCACGGGGTCTCCTACAATGAGCAGTTCTTC. Amino acids: CASSVAHGVSYNEQFF.

This chain uses TRBV4-1 with TRBJ2-7; 11 bases are shared with TRBD2. J lost 2 bases, V lost 4 bases, and 4 bases had no gene match. CDR1 MGHRA and CDR2 YSYEKL come from the germline V gene. The CDR3 length is 15 residues. The CDR3 spells CASSLLAGGPYEQYF. The CDR3 region has the DNA TGCGCCAGCAGCCTCTTAGCGGGAGGGCCCTACGAGCAGTACTTC.